The rows below give T cell receptor beta chains drawn from one sample of a study of CD8 T cells in Susac syndrome. TCRdb re-analysed the immunoSEQ multiplex PCR reads in MiXCR, keeping a single row per CDR3 protein. Among about 250,000 distinct CDR3 sequences listed, over 85% were seen once. Sequencing was carried out using CD4+ T cells from PBMCs. These receptors were obtained from a human donor with multiple sclerosis. The CDR3 runs from the conserved cysteine through the conserved F or W. The D gene is left open where the match is weak.

>TRBJ2-7|TRBV7-3|NA
TGTGCCAGCAGCTCAGGACGCGAGCAGTACTTC
CASSSGREQYF
>TRBJ2-1|TRBV25-1|TRBD2
TGTGCCAGCAGTGACCGGGGACTAGCGGGGAATGAGCAGTTCTTC
CASSDRGLAGNEQFF
>TRBJ2-2|TRBV3-1|NA
TGTGCCAGCAGCCAAACCCAAGATAACACCGGGGAGCTGTTTTTT
CASSQTQDNTGELFF
>TRBJ1-5|TRBV12-5|NA
TGTGCTAGTGGTTTGGTGGGGGCCCGGTCCAATCAGCCCCAGCATTTT
CASGLVGARSNQPQHF
>TRBJ1-5|TRBV2|NA
TGTGCCAGCAGTGGGGGGACCGAATATAGCAATCAGCCCCAGCATTTT
CASSGGTEYSNQPQHF
>TRBJ2-2|TRBV19|NA
TGTGCCAGTAGTCCTACGGGCCGAAACACCGGGGAGCTGTTTTTT
CASSPTGRNTGELFF
>TRBJ2-5|TRBV20-1|NA
TGCAGTGCCCCATCGGCCCACAGTCCGGAGGGGGAGACCCAGTACTTC
CSAPSAHSPEGETQYF
>TRBJ2-2|TRBV19|TRBD1
TGTGCCAGTATGGGACAGGGAGCCCTCCCCGGGGAGCTGTTTTTT
CASMGQGALPGELFF
>TRBJ2-1|TRBV27|TRBD1
TGTGCCAGCAGTTCACAGGGGAATTCCTACAATGAGCAGTTCTTC
CASSSQGNSYNEQFF
>TRBJ2-5|TRBV6-5|NA
TGTGCCAGCAGTTACTCGATCCGGGCAGGGCGGGGAGAGACCCAGTACTTC
CASSYSIRAGRGETQYF
>TRBJ2-5|TRBV28|NA
TGTGCCAGCGGGAAAGGGGCCCAAGAGACCCAGTACTTC
CASGKGAQETQYF
>TRBJ2-7|TRBV28|NA
TGTGCCAGCAGCAGACCGGACAGAGCTTACGAGCAGTACTTC
CASSRPDRAYEQYF
>TRBJ1-5|TRBV3-1|NA
TGTGCCAGCAGCCAAGGAAGGGGCAACCAGCCCCAGCATTTT
CASSQGRGNQPQHF
>TRBJ1-5|TRBV3-1|NA
TGTGCCAGCAGCCAAAACCCACCGGGGGCGGGTCAGCCCCAGCATTTT
CASSQNPPGAGQPQHF
>TRBJ1-4|TRBV24-1|NA
TGTGCCACCAGTGATTCCACCGGGACATGGTTTTTT
CATSDSTGTWFF
>TRBJ2-7|TRBV4-1|TRBD1
TGCGCCAGCAGCCAAGATGACGACAGGGGGGTTTTGTACGAGCAGTACTTC
CASSQDDDRGVLYEQYF
>TRBJ2-4|TRBV28|NA
TGTGCCAGCAGTTTCACCTTCGGGGGGCTGGGCAAAAACATTCAGTACTTC
CASSFTFGGLGKNIQYF
>TRBJ2-7|TRBV15|TRBD1
TGTGCCACCAGCAGTCCCAGACAGGGCGGTCACGAGCAGTACTTC
CATSSPRQGGHEQYF
>TRBJ1-1|TRBV20-1|NA
TGCAGGGGAGGACAGCCAGTGAACACTGAAGCTTTCTTT
CRGGQPVNTEAFF
>TRBJ1-5|TRBV20-1|TRBD1
TGCAGTGCTATCACCGGGACAGGGAATCAGCCCCAGCATTTT
CSAITGTGNQPQHF
>TRBJ1-1|TRBV6-1|NA
TGTGCCAGCAGTGTGGGGTTGGGCACTGAAGCTTTCTTT
CASSVGLGTEAFF
>TRBJ2-5|TRBV3-1|NA
TGTGCCAGCAGGGACCTCGGGACCCAGTACTTC
CASRDLGTQYF
>TRBJ1-3|TRBV18|NA
TGTGCCAGCTCACCAATGGGAAGAAACACCATATATTTT
CASSPMGRNTIYF
>TRBJ1-2|TRBV7-9|TRBD1
TGTGCCAGCAGAGGACAGGGCGTTCCCCTTAACTATGGCTACACCTTC
CASRGQGVPLNYGYTF
>TRBJ2-2|TRBV5-1|NA
TGCGCCAGCAGCTCGCAGGACAAGAACACCGGGGAGCTGTTTTTT
CASSSQDKNTGELFF
>TRBJ1-2|TRBV27|NA
TGTGCCAGCAGTCCCCATCCCTGGGGTCGTAATGGCTACACCTTC
CASSPHPWGRNGYTF